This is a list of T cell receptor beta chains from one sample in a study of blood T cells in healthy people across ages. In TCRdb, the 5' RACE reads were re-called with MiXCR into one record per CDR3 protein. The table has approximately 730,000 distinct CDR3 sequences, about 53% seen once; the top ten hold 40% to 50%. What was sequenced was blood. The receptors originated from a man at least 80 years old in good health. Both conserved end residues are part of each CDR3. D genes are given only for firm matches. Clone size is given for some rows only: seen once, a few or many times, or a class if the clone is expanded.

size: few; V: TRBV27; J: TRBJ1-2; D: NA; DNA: TGTGCCAGCAGCTTATCTGGTGGATATGGCTACACCTTC; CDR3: CASSLSGGYGYTF
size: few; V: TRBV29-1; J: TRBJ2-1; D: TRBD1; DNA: TGCAGCTACTGGACAGGGGTTACCAATGAGCAGTTCTTC; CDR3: CSYWTGVTNEQFF
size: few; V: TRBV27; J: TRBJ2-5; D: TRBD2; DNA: TGTGCCAGCAGTTTACGACGGACTAGCGGGAGGGCCGTAGAGACCCAGTACTTC; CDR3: CASSLRRTSGRAVETQYF
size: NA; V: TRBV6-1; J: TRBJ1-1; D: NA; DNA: TGTACCAGCACCGCCCTAAGGGGTCTTTCTGAAGCTTTCTTT; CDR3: CTSTALRGLSEAFF
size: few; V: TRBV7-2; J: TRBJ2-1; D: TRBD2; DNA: TGTGCCAGCAGCTCGTCTTCCGGGACTAGCGGGAGATCGAATGAGCAGTTCTTC; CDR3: CASSSSSGTSGRSNEQFF
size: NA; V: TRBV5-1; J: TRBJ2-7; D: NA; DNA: TGCGCCAGCAGCCCCGGGGGCGGGGGCACCTACGAGCAGTACTTC; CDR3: CASSPGGGGTYEQYF
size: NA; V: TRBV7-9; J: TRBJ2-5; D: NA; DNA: TGTGCCAGCAGCGCCGCTTATAGGCGAGAGACCCAGTACTTC; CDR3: CASSAAYRRETQYF
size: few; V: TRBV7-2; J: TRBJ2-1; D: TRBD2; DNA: TGTGCCAGCAGCCAGAGCGGGGGGACCTACAATGAGCAGTTCTTC; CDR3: CASSQSGGTYNEQFF
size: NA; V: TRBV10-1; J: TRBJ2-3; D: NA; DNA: TGCGCCAGCAGTGACGCCCAGCACAGATACGCGTATTTT; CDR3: CASSDAQHRYAYF
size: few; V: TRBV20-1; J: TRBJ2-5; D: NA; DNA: TGCAGTGCTAGAGTCCTGGGGGAGACCCAGTACTTC; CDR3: CSARVLGETQYF
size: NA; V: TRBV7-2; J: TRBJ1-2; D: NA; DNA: TGTGCCAGCAGCCCCTCGGCGGGGGCAGACTATGGCTACACCTTC; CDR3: CASSPSAGADYGYTF
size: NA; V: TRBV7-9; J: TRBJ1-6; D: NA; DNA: TGTGCCAGCGGGCAGGGGTCACCCCTCCACTTT; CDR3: CASGQGSPLHF
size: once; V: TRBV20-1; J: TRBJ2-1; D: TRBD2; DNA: TGCAGTGCTCAACTAGCGGGCCCCTACAATGAGCAGTTCTTC; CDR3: CSAQLAGPYNEQFF
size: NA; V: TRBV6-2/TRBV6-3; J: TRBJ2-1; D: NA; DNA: TGTGCCAGCAGTGGGCAGGGCAACAACAATGAGCAGTTCTTC; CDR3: CASSGQGNNNEQFF
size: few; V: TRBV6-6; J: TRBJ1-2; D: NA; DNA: TGTGCCAGCAGTACAGGGCCAGCTAACTATGGCTACACCTTC; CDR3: CASSTGPANYGYTF
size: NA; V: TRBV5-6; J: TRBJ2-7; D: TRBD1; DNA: TGTGCCAGCAGCAGGGGACAGGGGGCCCCACCCTACGAGCAGTACTTC; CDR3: CASSRGQGAPPYEQYF
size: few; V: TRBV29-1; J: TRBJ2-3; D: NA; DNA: TGCAGCGTTGTCGGGGAGAACACAGATACGCAGTATTTT; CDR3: CSVVGENTDTQYF
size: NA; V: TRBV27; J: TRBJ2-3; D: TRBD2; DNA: TGTGCCAGCAGTTTTCTCGTGGCGGGAGGGCCCACTGATACGCAGTATTTT; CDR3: CASSFLVAGGPTDTQYF
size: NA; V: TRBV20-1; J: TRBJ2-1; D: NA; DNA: TGCAGTGCTTACCCGGGGTCCCACTACAATGAGCAGTTCTTC; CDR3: CSAYPGSHYNEQFF
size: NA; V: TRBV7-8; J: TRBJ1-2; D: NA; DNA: TGTGCCAGCAGCCTGTACCTATCGGCAGGGCACTATGGCTACACCTTC; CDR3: CASSLYLSAGHYGYTF
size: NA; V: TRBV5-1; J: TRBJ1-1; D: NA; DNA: TGCGCCAGCAGCCACCAACCCCTGGTAGGGTCGAACACTGAAGCTTTCTTT; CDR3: CASSHQPLVGSNTEAFF
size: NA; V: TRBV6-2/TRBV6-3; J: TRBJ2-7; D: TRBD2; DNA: TGTGCCAGCAGTTGGGACAGCGGGAGGACAACCTACGAGCAGTACTTC; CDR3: CASSWDSGRTTYEQYF
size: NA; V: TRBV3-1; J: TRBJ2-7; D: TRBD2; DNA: TGTGCCAGCAGCCAAGAACGCGGGGGAAGACCGCTTTCCTACGAGCAGTACTTC; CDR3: CASSQERGGRPLSYEQYF
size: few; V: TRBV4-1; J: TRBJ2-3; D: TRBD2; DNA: TGCGCCAGCAGCCAAGAAGGGGCGGGGGGCGGCGGGAGATACGCGTATTTT; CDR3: CASSQEGAGGGGRYAYF
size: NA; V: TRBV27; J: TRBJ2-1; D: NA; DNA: TGTGCCAGCAGTCACCCTCGAGGATACAATGAGCAGTTCTTC; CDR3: CASSHPRGYNEQFF
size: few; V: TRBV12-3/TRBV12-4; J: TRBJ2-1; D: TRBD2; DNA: TGTGCCAGCAGTCTAGTCCCCCCCGGGACTAGCTCCTACAATGAGCAGTTCTTC; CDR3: CASSLVPPGTSSYNEQFF
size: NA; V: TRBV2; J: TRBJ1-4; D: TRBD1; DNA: TGTGCCAGCAGCCGGGACAGCCTGACTCGGGGGGAAAAACTGTTTTTT; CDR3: CASSRDSLTRGEKLFF
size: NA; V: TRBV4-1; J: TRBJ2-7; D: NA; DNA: TGCGCCAGCAGCCGCGGGACAGCCGACGAGCAGTACTTC; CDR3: CASSRGTADEQYF
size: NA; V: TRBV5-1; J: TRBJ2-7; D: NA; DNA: TGCGCCAGCAGCTTGGCTACAGGGAACAACCCCTACGAGCAGTACTTC; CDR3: CASSLATGNNPYEQYF
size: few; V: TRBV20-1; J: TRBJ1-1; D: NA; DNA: TGCAGTGCTAGAGATCTCGGGGCGGGGCCAGGAGGGGACACTGAAGCTTTCTTT; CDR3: CSARDLGAGPGGDTEAFF
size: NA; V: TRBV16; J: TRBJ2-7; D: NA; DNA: TGTGCCAGCAGCCCTACAGAGACCTACGAGCAGTACTTC; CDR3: CASSPTETYEQYF
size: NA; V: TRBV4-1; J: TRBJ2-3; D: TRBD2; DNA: TGCGCCAGCAGCCAAGATCCTACTAGCGGGAGAGGGCTCGGAGACGCGTATTTT; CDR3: CASSQDPTSGRGLGDAYF
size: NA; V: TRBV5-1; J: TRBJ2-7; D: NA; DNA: TGCGCCAGCACGGGCGGGTTCCCAGCCTACGAGCAGTACTTC; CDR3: CASTGGFPAYEQYF
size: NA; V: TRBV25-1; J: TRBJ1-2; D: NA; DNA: TGTGCCAGCACTAAGGGAGGGGTCTATGGCTACACCTTC; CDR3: CASTKGGVYGYTF
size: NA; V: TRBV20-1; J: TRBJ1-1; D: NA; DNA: TGCAATGCTAGACTTAGTGGCCAAGGGAACACTGAAGCTTTCTTT; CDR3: CNARLSGQGNTEAFF
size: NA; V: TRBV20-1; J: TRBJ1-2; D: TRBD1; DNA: TGCAGTGCAACCGGGACGACAGGGGATGGCTACACCTTC; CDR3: CSATGTTGDGYTF
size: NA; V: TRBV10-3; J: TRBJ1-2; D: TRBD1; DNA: TGTGCCATCAAAGACCCAGGGGGCTCGGACTATGGCTACACCTTC; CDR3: CAIKDPGGSDYGYTF
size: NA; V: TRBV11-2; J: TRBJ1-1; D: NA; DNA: TGTGCCAGCAGCCCACAAAGACAGGCGAGGACTGAAGCTTTCTTT; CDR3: CASSPQRQARTEAFF
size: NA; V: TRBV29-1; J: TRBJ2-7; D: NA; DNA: TGCAGCGTGACGGGGGTATCCTCCTACGAGCAGTACTTC; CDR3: CSVTGVSSYEQYF
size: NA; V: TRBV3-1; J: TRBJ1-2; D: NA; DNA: TGTGCCAGCAGCCGCAGGGAATCTAACTATGGCTACACCTTC; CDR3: CASSRRESNYGYTF
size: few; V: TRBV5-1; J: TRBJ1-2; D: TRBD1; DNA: TGCGCCAGCAGTTCTCAGGGACAGGGCCCCTATGGCTACACCTTC; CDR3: CASSSQGQGPYGYTF
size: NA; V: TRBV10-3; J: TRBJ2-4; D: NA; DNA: TGTGCCATCAGTGAGTCGGAGGGAAAAAACATTCAGTACTTC; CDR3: CAISESEGKNIQYF
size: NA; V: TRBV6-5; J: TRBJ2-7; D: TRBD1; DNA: TGTGCCAGCAGCCCTGAAGGACAGGGTGGCTACGAGCAGTACTTC; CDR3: CASSPEGQGGYEQYF
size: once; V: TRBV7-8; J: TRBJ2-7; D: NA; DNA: TGTGCCAGCAGCTTAGGGACATTGCGGATCAACGAGCAGTACTTC; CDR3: CASSLGTLRINEQYF
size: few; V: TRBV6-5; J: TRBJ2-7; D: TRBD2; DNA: TGTGCCAGCAGTTACTCGACTTCTAGCGGGAGGACACTTTCCTACGAGCAGTACTTC; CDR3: CASSYSTSSGRTLSYEQYF
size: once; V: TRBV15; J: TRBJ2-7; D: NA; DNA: TGTGCCACCAGCAGAGACGCTTCGGTACGCCCCTTCCGATACGAGCAGTACTTC; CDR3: CATSRDASVRPFRYEQYF
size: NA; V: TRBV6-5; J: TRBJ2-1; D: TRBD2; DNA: TGTGCCAGCAGTTACCAGTTAGCGGGAGACCATGAGCAGTTCTTC; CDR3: CASSYQLAGDHEQFF
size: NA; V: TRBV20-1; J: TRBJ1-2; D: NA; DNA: TGCAGTGCCACAAGAGAGCTGGGCTACACCTTC; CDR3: CSATRELGYTF
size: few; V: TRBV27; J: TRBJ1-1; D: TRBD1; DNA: TGTGCCAGCAGTTTAGTGGGACAGGGGGGCCCGGGCACTGAAGCTTTCTTT; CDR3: CASSLVGQGGPGTEAFF
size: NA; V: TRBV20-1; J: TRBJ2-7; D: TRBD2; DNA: TGCAGTGCGAGTCCCACTAGCGGGAGGAACTACGAGCAGTACTTC; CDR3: CSASPTSGRNYEQYF
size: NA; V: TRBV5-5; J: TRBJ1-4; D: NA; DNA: TGTGCCTGCAGCTTGGTGGGTCGGCAAGAAAAACTGTTTTTT; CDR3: CACSLVGRQEKLFF
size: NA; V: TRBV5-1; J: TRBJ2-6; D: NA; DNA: TGCGCCAGCAGCCCTTACGGAGCCTCTGGGGCCAACGTCCTGACTTTC; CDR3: CASSPYGASGANVLTF
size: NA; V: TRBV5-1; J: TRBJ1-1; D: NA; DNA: TGCGCCAGCAGCTTGGCGCAGGACGCTGAAGCTTTCTTT; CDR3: CASSLAQDAEAFF